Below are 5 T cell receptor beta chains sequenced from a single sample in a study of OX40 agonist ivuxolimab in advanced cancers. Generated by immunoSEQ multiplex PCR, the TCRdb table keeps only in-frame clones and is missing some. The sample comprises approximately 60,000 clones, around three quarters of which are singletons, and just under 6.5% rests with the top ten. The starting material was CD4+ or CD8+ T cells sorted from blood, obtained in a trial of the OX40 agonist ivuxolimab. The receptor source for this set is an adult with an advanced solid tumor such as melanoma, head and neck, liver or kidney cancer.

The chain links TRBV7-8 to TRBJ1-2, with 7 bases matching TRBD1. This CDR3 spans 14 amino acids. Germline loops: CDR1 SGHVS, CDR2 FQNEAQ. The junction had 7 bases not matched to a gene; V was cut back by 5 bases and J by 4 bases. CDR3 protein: CASSPQTGSYGYTF. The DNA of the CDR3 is TGTGCCAGCAGCCCCCAGACAGGGTCCTATGGCTACACCTTC.

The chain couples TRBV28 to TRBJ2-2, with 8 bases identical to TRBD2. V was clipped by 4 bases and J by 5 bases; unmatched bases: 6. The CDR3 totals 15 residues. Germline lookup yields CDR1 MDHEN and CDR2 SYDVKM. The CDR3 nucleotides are TGTGCCAGCAGTTCAGCGGGGGAGAGGACCGGGGAGCTGTTTTTT. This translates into CASSSAGERTGELFF.

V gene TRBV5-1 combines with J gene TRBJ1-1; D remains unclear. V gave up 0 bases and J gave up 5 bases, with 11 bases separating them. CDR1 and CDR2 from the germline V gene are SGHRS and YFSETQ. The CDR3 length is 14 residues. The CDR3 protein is CASSLALGGTEAFF. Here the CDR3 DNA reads TGCGCCAGCAGCTTGGCCCTAGGTGGAACTGAAGCTTTCTTT. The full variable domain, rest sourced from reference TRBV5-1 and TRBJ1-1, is KAGVTQTPRYLIKTRGQQVTLSCSPISGHRSVSWYQQTPGQGLQFLFEYFSETQRNKGNFPGRFSGRQFSNSRSEMNVSTLELGDSALYLCASSLALGGTEAFFGQGTRLTVV.

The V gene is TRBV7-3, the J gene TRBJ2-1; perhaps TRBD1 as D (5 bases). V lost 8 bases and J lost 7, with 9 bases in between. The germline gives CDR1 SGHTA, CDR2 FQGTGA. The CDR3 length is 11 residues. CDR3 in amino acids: CASGAGNEQFF. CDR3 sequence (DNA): TGTGCCAGCGGGGCTGGGAATGAGCAGTTCTTC.

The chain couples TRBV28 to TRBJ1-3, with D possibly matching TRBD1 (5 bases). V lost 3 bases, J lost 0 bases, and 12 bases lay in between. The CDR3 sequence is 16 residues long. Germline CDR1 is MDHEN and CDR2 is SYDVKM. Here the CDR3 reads CASSLGPAFSGNTIYF. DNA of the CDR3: TGTGCCAGCAGTTTGGGGCCAGCCTTCTCTGGAAACACCATATATTTT.